The clone carrying this TCR beta chain was seen repeatedly, ten times or more. Antigen specificity is unknown. The sample originates from a study of human T cells and chemical hapten exposure. Study-level information: A mostly female patient group had alopecia areata, totalis or universalis.

TCRdb reprocessed the RACE reads with MiXCR, giving one entry per CDR3 protein. The repertoire holds roughly 54,000 distinct CDR3 sequences, with about 9.9% as singletons. Time point denoted: patch test 2, 6 weeks after DPC sensitization. The treatment is: therapeutic diphenylcyclopropenone sensitization with weekly scalp DPC. Each donor was an alopecia patient between 18 and 70 years of age who qualified for DPC. Study-wide results and caveats: Versus controls, expanded TCRs had significantly more large CDR3 similarity clusters.

This CDR3 comprises 15 residues. Germline CDR1 is KGHDR and CDR2 is SFDVKD. The germline V and J ends were trimmed by 6 bases and 6 bases, with 19 bases remaining between them. The chain employs TRBV24-1 and TRBJ1-1; tentative D call: TRBD1 (5 bases). The sample consisted of whole blood, taken in connection with sensitization to the hapten diphenylcyclopropenone (DPC). This TCR was sampled from a woman aged 45-60 years with alopecia areata. Some clones in this sample may be carry-over from other donors' samples. CDR3 in amino acids: CATSSWREGSAEAFF. Here the CDR3 DNA reads TGTGCCACCAGTAGCTGGAGGGAGGGGAGCGCTGAAGCTTTCTTT.